One and the same sample provided the 28 T cell receptor beta chains below, sequenced in a study of OX40 agonist ivuxolimab in advanced cancers. The assay was immunoSEQ multiplex PCR, and TCRdb's table has in-frame clones only and misses some. The sample includes more than 60,000 clones, around 87% of them seen just once. Specimen: CD4+ or CD8+ T cells sorted from blood, collected in a trial of the OX40 agonist ivuxolimab. The source is an adult with an advanced solid tumor such as melanoma, head and neck, liver or kidney cancer.

The V gene is TRBV6-6, the J gene TRBJ2-7, with 9 positions matching TRBD1. Germline V gene data show CDR1 as MNHNY and CDR2 as SVGAGI (reference sequence). V shed 0 bases and J 3 bases; nucleotides not matched to a gene: 0. The CDR3 is made up of 14 amino acids. CDR3 DNA: TGTGCCAGCAGTTACTCGGGACAGGGCTACGAGCAGTACTTC. Translating gives CASSYSGQGYEQYF.

The gene calls are TRBV7-9 and TRBJ1-1; D might be TRBD1 (5 bases). CDR1 SEHNR and CDR2 FQNEAQ come from the germline V gene (reference sequence). The CDR3 has 14 amino acids. V was clipped by 7 bases and J by 4 bases, with 16 bases between them. The CDR3, as DNA: TGTGCCAGCATCGGGATGGGGGGAGGCACTGAAGCTTTCTTT. This codes for CASIGMGGGTEAFF.

V gene TRBV11-2 combines with J gene TRBJ1-5; D gene ambiguous. From germline, CDR1 is SGHAT and CDR2 FQNNGV. V was trimmed by 3 bases and J by 2 bases, leaving 8 bases between them. CDR3 length equals 14 residues. CDR3 nucleotides: TGTGCCAGCAGCTTTTCGTATGGCAATCAGCCCCAGCATTTT. It yields the protein CASSFSYGNQPQHF.

The sample holds one count of this clone. V gene TRBV19 combines with J gene TRBJ2-2; 7 positions match TRBD2. This CDR3 is built from 14 residues. J was trimmed by 7 bases and V by 4 bases; bases with no gene match: 6. Germline CDR1 reads LNHDA; CDR2 reads SQIVND (reference sequence). CDR3 DNA sequence: TGTGCCAGTAGTAGGGAGGGCCGGGTCGGGGAGCTGTTTTTT. Its protein product is CASSREGRVGELFF.

The chain couples TRBV5-6 to TRBJ2-2, with TRBD2 matching 12 bases. The V gene's germline CDR1 is SGHDT and CDR2 YYEEEE. The CDR3 totals 16 residues. Unmatched junction bases numbered 4, after V lost 3 bases and J lost 4 bases. The CDR3 DNA follows: TGTGCCAGCAGCTGGCTAGCGGGAGGGTCCACCGGGGAGCTGTTTTTT. This encodes CASSWLAGGSTGELFF.

V usage is TRBV11-2 and J usage is TRBJ2-5, with TRBD2 matching 12 bases. The CDR3 loop spans 16 amino acids. Germline V gene sequence: CDR1 SGHAT, CDR2 FQNNGV. The junction had 2 bases not matched to a gene; V was cut back by 1 base and J by 2 bases. DNA for the CDR3: TGTGCCAGCAGCTTAGGTGGGACTAGCGGGCAAGAGACCCAGTACTTC. This translates into CASSLGGTSGQETQYF. The full variable domain, with the rest looked up from reference TRBV11-2 and TRBJ2-5, is EAGVAQSPRYKIIEKRQSVAFWCNPISGHATLYWYQQILGQGPKLLIQFQNNGVVDDSQLPKDRFSAERLKGVDSTLKIQPAKLEDSAVYLCASSLGGTSGQETQYFGPGTRLLVL.

About this clone itself: The same CDR3 also results from other DNA sequences found in this sample. The chain has TRBV7-3 and TRBJ1-1; 7 nucleotides align to TRBD1. V lost 4 bases, J lost 2 bases, and 4 bases stayed unmatched. The CDR3 consists of 14 residues. Germline V CDR1 and CDR2: SGHTA, FQGTGA. The CDR3 reads CASSSGQDNTEAFF. In DNA form, the CDR3 reads TGTGCCAGCAGCTCCGGACAGGATAACACTGAAGCTTTCTTT.

This clone occurred once. The V gene is TRBV7-9, the J gene TRBJ1-2; TRBD1 agrees at 7 bases. V shed 7 bases and J 5 bases; nucleotides not matched to a gene: 7. CDR1 and CDR2 from the germline V gene are SEHNR and FQNEAQ (reference sequence). This CDR3 region has 13 residues. The CDR3 sequence is CASTHRGIYGYTF. CDR3 in DNA: TGTGCCAGCACGCACAGGGGAATTTATGGCTACACCTTC.

The gene calls are TRBV18 and TRBJ1-1, with D possibly TRBD1 on 6 matching bases. V was clipped by 4 bases and J by 0 bases, with 9 bases between them. The CDR3 contains 14 residues. CDR1 and CDR2 (germline): KGHSH, LQKENI. The CDR3 nucleotides read TGTGCCAGCTCACGTCCAGGGGTGAACACTGAAGCTTTCTTT. This codes for CASSRPGVNTEAFF.

The rearrangement joins TRBV7-9 to TRBJ1-1; D call uncertain. Germline lookup yields CDR1 SEHNR and CDR2 FQNEAQ (reference sequence). The V end lost 5 bases, the J end lost 2 bases, and 12 bases lay between the germline ends. This CDR3 contains 14 residues. The CDR3 reads CASSTLTPNTEAFF. DNA for the CDR3: TGTGCCAGCAGCACCCTAACACCCAACACTGAAGCTTTCTTT.

The rearrangement uses TRBV5-8 and TRBJ2-3; D is ambiguous. Deletions cut 1 base from V and 1 base from J, with 10 bases between. This CDR3 contains 15 residues. From germline, CDR1 is SGHTS and CDR2 YDEGEE. The chain's CDR3 is CASSLKAAGTDTQYF. As DNA, the CDR3 is TGTGCCAGCAGCTTGAAAGCAGCCGGCACAGATACGCAGTATTTT.

The gene calls are TRBV4-1 and TRBJ2-6; D perhaps matches TRBD2 (5 bases). The CDR3 is 19 residues long. Trimming left V 7 bases short and J 2 bases short, with 24 bases between. Germline V gene sequence: CDR1 MGHRA, CDR2 YSYEKL. This CDR3 reads CASTPRELKSGTGANVLTF. CDR3 nucleotides: TGCGCCAGCACTCCCCGGGAATTAAAAAGTGGCACTGGGGCCAACGTCCTGACTTTC.

This clone was seen a single time. The V gene is TRBV7-6, the J gene TRBJ2-7, with D perhaps TRBD2 (6 bases). Germline V CDR1 and CDR2: SGHVS, FNYEAQ. The CDR3 runs 15 residues. V lost 0 bases and J 3 bases, leaving 12 bases between the germline ends. This CDR3 is CASSLAEGGNYEQYF. The CDR3 coding sequence is TGTGCCAGCAGCTTAGCGGAGGGAGGAAACTACGAGCAGTACTTC.

The rearrangement joins TRBV2 to TRBJ2-7; D possibly corresponds to TRBD2 (5 bases). Germline V gene sequence: CDR1 SNHLY, CDR2 FYNNEI. Trimming left V 5 bases short and J 5 bases short, with 16 bases between. The CDR3 consists of 14 residues. The CDR3, as DNA: TGTGCCAGCAGTAAACTACCGGGGTCCAACGAGCAGTACTTC. This translates into CASSKLPGSNEQYF. Full variable domain (missing parts from reference TRBV2 and TRBJ2-7): EPEVTQTPSHQVTQMGQEVILRCVPISNHLYFYWYRQILGQKVEFLVSFYNNEISEKSEIFDDQFSVERPDGSNFTLKIRSTKLEDSAMYFCASSKLPGSNEQYFGPGTRLTVT.

This chain uses TRBV4-2 with TRBJ1-2; weak D call: TRBD1 (6 bases). The V and J ends lost 0 bases and 3 bases respectively, with 20 bases between them. CDR3 size: 18 residues. The germline V gene encodes CDR1 LGHNA and CDR2 YNFKEQ. The CDR3 loop is CASSQDPGGARLDYGYTF. CDR3 DNA: TGTGCCAGCAGCCAAGATCCTGGGGGGGCGCGATTAGACTATGGCTACACCTTC.

This clone appeared a few times. The V gene is TRBV27, the J gene TRBJ1-6; weak D call: TRBD1 (5 bases). Trimming removed 8 bases from V and 7 bases from J, with 9 bases in between. Per germline, CDR1 MNHEY and CDR2 SMNVEV (reference sequence). This CDR3 is 12 amino acids long. CDR3 DNA sequence: TGTGCCAGCCGGCCAGGGAATTCACCCCTCCACTTT. Its protein is CASRPGNSPLHF.

V gene TRBV6-5 combines with J gene TRBJ1-1; no firm D call. Germline CDR1 is MNHEY and CDR2 is SVGAGI. Trimming stripped 7 bases from V and 0 bases from J, with 9 bases between. CDR3 size: 13 residues. This CDR3 reads CASTSNLNTEAFF. CDR3 bases: TGTGCCAGCACCTCTAACCTGAACACTGAAGCTTTCTTT.

This clone appeared a single time. The chain couples TRBV2 to TRBJ2-4, with a tentative D call TRBD2 (5 bases). CDR3 length: 14 amino acids. V lost 4 bases and J lost 2, with 9 bases in between. The germline gives CDR1 SNHLY, CDR2 FYNNEI. The CDR3 DNA is TGTGCCAGCAGTGTCCCGGGGACCAAAAACATTCAGTACTTC. Amino acids: CASSVPGTKNIQYF.

The rearrangement links TRBV5-4 to TRBJ2-5; D is unclear. Per germline, CDR1 SGHNT and CDR2 YYREEE (reference sequence). This CDR3 is 16 amino acids long. Trimming removed 2 bases at V and 2 bases at J, with 16 bases between. The CDR3, as DNA: TGTGCCAGCAGCTTTGGGGTAGGGCAGATTCAAGAGACCCAGTACTTC. This sequence encodes CASSFGVGQIQETQYF.

The J gene is TRBJ2-6, the V gene TRBV19; 9 bases agree with TRBD1. Trimming took 5 bases from V and 2 from J; bases not matched to a gene: 1. CDR1 is LNHDA and CDR2 is SQIVND in the germline V gene (reference sequence). This CDR3 is built from 15 residues. The CDR3 reads CASSDRGAGANVLTF. The CDR3 bases are TGTGCCAGTAGTGACAGGGGGGCTGGGGCCAACGTCCTGACTTTC.

The V and J genes are TRBV11-2 and TRBJ2-5; no firm D call. V lost 3 bases, J lost 2 bases, and 7 bases lay in between. The CDR3 has 13 amino acids. Looked up from germline, CDR1 is SGHAT and CDR2 is FQNNGV. Written as DNA, the CDR3 is TGTGCCAGCAGCTTGTCTCTGCAAGAGACCCAGTACTTC. This codes for CASSLSLQETQYF.

The chain is built from TRBV7-9 and TRBJ2-7; D ambiguous. V dropped 5 bases and J dropped 5 bases, with 16 bases sitting between them. The CDR3 is 14 residues long. Germline assignment: CDR1 SEHNR and CDR2 FQNEAQ (reference sequence). CDR3 loop: CASSNTPLVNEQYF. DNA of the CDR3: TGTGCCAGCAGCAATACCCCATTGGTCAACGAGCAGTACTTC.

The CDR3 protein is CSVKDIAGGDEQYF. The CDR3 DNA reads TGCAGCGTCAAGGACATCGCGGGAGGGGACGAGCAGTACTTC. The gene calls are TRBV29-1 and TRBJ2-7, with 9 bases identical to TRBD2. The CDR3 has 14 residues. Germline trimming cut 6 bases from V and 5 bases from J; bases unmatched to any gene: 11. Germline CDR1 is SQVTM and CDR2 is ANQGSEA.

The V gene is TRBV4-3, the J gene TRBJ2-7; TRBD2 aligns across 9 bases. With V trimmed by 4 bases and J by 5 bases, 6 bases remained unmatched. This CDR3 has 14 residues. CDR1 and CDR2 from the germline V gene are LGHNA and YSLEER. The CDR3 region has the DNA TGCGCCAGCAGCCCAACTAGGACTAGCGACGAGCAGTACTTC. Its protein product is CASSPTRTSDEQYF.

This chain uses TRBV2 with TRBJ1-1; 7 positions match TRBD1. Germline V gene lookup returns CDR1 SNHLY and CDR2 FYNNEI. V shed 3 bases, J shed 4 bases, and the junction held 14 bases outside the gene matches. The CDR3 covers 17 residues. The CDR3 reads CASSDRPYGTAPTEAFF. The CDR3 nucleotides read TGTGCCAGCAGTGATAGACCCTATGGGACAGCTCCCACTGAAGCTTTCTTT. The entire variable domain, with the rest obtained from reference TRBV2 and TRBJ1-1, is as follows: EPEVTQTPSHQVTQMGQEVILRCVPISNHLYFYWYRQILGQKVEFLVSFYNNEISEKSEIFDDQFSVERPDGSNFTLKIRSTKLEDSAMYFCASSDRPYGTAPTEAFFGQGTRLTVV.

The chain carries TRBV19 and TRBJ1-2, with 9 bases matching TRBD1. The J segment lost 8 bases and the V segment lost 11 bases, leaving 21 bases of the junction unmatched. Germline CDR1 LNHDA, CDR2 SQIVND (reference sequence). CDR3 length: 16 amino acids. The CDR3 DNA reads TGTGCCGCCAGTAGTATAAGCCCGGGACAGGGATCGGGCTACACCTTC. This sequence encodes CAASSISPGQGSGYTF.

The chain carries TRBV19 and TRBJ1-2; no clear D gene. The CDR3 extends over 14 amino acids. CDR1 and CDR2 (germline): LNHDA, SQIVND (reference sequence). Trimming took 2 bases from V and 4 from J, leaving 11 bases between them. The DNA of the CDR3 is TGTGCCAGTAGTATATCGGCCACGCTCTATGGCTACACCTTC. Protein sequence: CASSISATLYGYTF.

The chain employs TRBV7-7 and TRBJ2-6, with D hard to call. Deletions cut 5 bases from V and 4 bases from J, with 15 bases between. The CDR3 extends over 16 amino acids. Germline V gene sequence: CDR1 SSHAT, CDR2 FNYEAQ (reference sequence). CDR3 in DNA: TGTGCCAGCAGCCCGGGCCGTTTGGTCGGGGCCAACGTCCTGACTTTC. Translated: CASSPGRLVGANVLTF.